Listed here is a single TCR beta chain. The antigen is unknown. CDR3 length equals 15 residues. Germline-derived CDR1 and CDR2 are MGHRA and YSYEKL. V trimming: 1 base; J trimming: 5 bases; junction bases outside the gene matches: 5. Using its own MiXCR run on the reads, TCRdb lists one record per CDR3 protein. In the table there are roughly 130,000 distinct CDR3 sequences, more than 20% of which are singletons. The data are from a study of T cell repertoires in cytomegalovirus infection. Study details: Signatures in public TCR beta sequences pointed to both CMV infection and matching HLA type. Study outcomes and limitations: HLA-C-restricted CMV-specific TCR beta clonotypes prevailed in the ex vivo response. The cumulative frequency of public TCR beta families identified carriers of CMV plus the relevant HLA.

The sequenced sample was PBMCs, sequenced either directly or after in vitro stimulation (not recorded which). This chain joins TRBV4-1 and TRBJ2-5; the match to TRBD1 covers 9 bases. The receptor comes from a human donor in good health (CMV status not recorded). Some clones in this sample may be carry-over from other donors' samples. The CDR3 loop reads CASSQAPGQGETQYF. In nucleotides, the CDR3 is TGCGCCAGCAGCCAAGCCCCGGGACAGGGTGAGACCCAGTACTTC.